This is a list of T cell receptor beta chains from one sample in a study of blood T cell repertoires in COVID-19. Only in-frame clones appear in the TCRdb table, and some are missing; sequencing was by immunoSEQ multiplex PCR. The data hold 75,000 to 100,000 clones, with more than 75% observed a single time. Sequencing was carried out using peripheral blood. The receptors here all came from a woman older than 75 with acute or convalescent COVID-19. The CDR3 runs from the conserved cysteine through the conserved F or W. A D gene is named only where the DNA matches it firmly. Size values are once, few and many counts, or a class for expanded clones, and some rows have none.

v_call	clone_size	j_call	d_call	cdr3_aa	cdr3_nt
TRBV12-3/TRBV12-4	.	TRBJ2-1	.	CASSFGVPEQFF	TGTGCCAGCAGTTTTGGAGTCCCTGAGCAGTTCTTC
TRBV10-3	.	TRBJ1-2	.	CAISESTAEGYTF	TGTGCCATCAGTGAGTCGACAGCCGAGGGCTACACCTTC
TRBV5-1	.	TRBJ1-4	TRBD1	CASSRTGTGNEKLFF	TGCGCCAGCAGTCGAACCGGGACAGGGAATGAAAAACTGTTTTTT
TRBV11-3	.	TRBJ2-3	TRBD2	CASSASSGGATDTQYF	TGTGCCAGCAGCGCCTCTAGCGGGGGGGCGACAGATACGCAGTATTTT
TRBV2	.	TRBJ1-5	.	CASSDSTADSEPQHF	TGTGCCAGCAGTGATTCGACAGCTGATTCTGAGCCCCAGCATTTT
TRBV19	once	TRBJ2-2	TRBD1	CASSRRQGAGTGELFF	TGTGCCAGTAGTCGTCGACAGGGGGCTGGCACCGGGGAGCTGTTTTTT
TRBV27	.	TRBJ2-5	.	CASSLRQAFVETQYF	TGTGCCAGCAGTCTCAGACAGGCGTTTGTGGAGACCCAGTACTTC
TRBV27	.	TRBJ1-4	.	CASSLRGNEKLFF	TGTGCCAGCAGTTTGCGGGGAAATGAAAAACTGTTTTTT
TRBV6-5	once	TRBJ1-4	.	CASSRQGGDEKLFF	TGTGCCAGCAGTAGGCAGGGCGGGGATGAAAAACTGTTTTTT
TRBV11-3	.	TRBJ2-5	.	CASSPRDGDQETQYF	TGTGCCAGCAGCCCGCGGGACGGGGACCAAGAGACCCAGTACTTC
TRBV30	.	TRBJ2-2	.	CAWRGLAGELFF	TGTGCCTGGAGGGGCTTAGCCGGGGAGCTGTTTTTT
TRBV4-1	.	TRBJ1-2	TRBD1	CASSHMGQGGIYGYTF	TGCGCCAGCAGCCACATGGGACAGGGAGGGATATATGGCTACACCTTC
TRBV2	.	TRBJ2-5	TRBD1	CASSAPPGQKETQYF	TGTGCCAGCAGTGCCCCACCGGGACAGAAAGAGACCCAGTACTTC
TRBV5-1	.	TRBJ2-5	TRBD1	CASSLTGAVYQETQYF	TGCGCCAGCAGCTTGACAGGGGCCGTGTACCAAGAGACCCAGTACTTC
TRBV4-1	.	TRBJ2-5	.	CASSQETGGLGETQYF	TGCGCCAGCAGCCAAGAGACGGGGGGCTTAGGAGAGACCCAGTACTTC
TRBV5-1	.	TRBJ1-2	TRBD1	CASSSNQGATGGYTF	TGCGCCAGCAGCTCAAATCAGGGGGCTACTGGTGGCTACACCTTC
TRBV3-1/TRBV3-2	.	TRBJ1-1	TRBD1	CASSRQGSNTEAFF	TGTGCCAGCAGCCGACAGGGGTCGAACACTGAAGCTTTCTTT